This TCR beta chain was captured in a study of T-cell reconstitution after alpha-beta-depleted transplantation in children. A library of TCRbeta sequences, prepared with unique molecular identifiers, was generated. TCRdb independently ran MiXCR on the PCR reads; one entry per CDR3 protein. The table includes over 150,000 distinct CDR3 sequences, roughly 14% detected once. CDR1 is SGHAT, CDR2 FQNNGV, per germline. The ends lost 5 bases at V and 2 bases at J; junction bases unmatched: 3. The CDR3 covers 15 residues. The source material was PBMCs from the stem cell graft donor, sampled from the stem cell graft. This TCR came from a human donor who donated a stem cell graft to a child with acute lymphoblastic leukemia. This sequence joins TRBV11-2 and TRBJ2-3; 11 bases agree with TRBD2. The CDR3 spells CASSLLAGATDTQYF. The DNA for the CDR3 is TGTGCCAGCAGCCTACTAGCGGGAGCCACAGATACGCAGTATTTT.